The rows below give T cell receptor beta chains drawn from one sample of a study of blood T cell repertoires in COVID-19. The protocol was immunoSEQ multiplex PCR, while the TCRdb copy is restricted to in-frame clones and leaves out a portion. The table lists about 210,000 clones, around 80% of them singletons. Sequencing input: peripheral blood. Receptors originate from a woman in her thirties or forties with acute or convalescent COVID-19. Each CDR3 is given with its conserved first and last residue. The D gene is left open where the match is weak. Some rows mark clone size as missing; the rest say once, few, many or name a class of expanded clone.

d_gene: .; abundance: .; v_gene: TRBV7-2; j_gene: TRBJ2-2; CDR3aa: CASSSQAGYGELFF; CDR3nt: TGTGCCAGCAGCTCCCAGGCAGGTTACGGGGAGCTGTTTTTT
d_gene: .; abundance: .; v_gene: TRBV19; j_gene: TRBJ1-1; CDR3aa: CASSQTRNTEAFF; CDR3nt: TGTGCCAGTAGTCAAACACGGAACACTGAAGCTTTCTTT
d_gene: TRBD1; abundance: .; v_gene: TRBV5-6; j_gene: TRBJ1-1; CDR3aa: CASSLGRGLGNTEAFF; CDR3nt: TGTGCCAGCAGCTTGGGTAGGGGGCTGGGGAACACTGAAGCTTTCTTT
d_gene: .; abundance: .; v_gene: TRBV11-2; j_gene: TRBJ2-1; CDR3aa: CASSLAVNEQFF; CDR3nt: TGTGCCAGCAGCTTAGCCGTCAATGAGCAGTTCTTC
d_gene: TRBD1; abundance: once; v_gene: TRBV24-1; j_gene: TRBJ1-1; CDR3aa: CATRGTGGGLNTEAFF; CDR3nt: TGTGCCACCAGGGGGACAGGGGGCGGGTTGAACACTGAAGCTTTCTTT
d_gene: .; abundance: once; v_gene: TRBV6-5; j_gene: TRBJ2-7; CDR3aa: CASTYGQSYEQYF; CDR3nt: TGTGCCAGCACCTACGGACAGTCCTACGAGCAGTACTTC
d_gene: TRBD2; abundance: .; v_gene: TRBV29-1; j_gene: TRBJ2-5; CDR3aa: CSVVSGDYQETQYF; CDR3nt: TGCAGCGTTGTTAGCGGGGACTACCAAGAGACCCAGTACTTC
d_gene: TRBD2; abundance: few; v_gene: TRBV4-3; j_gene: TRBJ2-7; CDR3aa: CASRKRLAATYEQYF; CDR3nt: TGCGCCAGCAGGAAACGACTAGCGGCCACCTACGAGCAGTACTTC
d_gene: .; abundance: few; v_gene: TRBV29-1; j_gene: TRBJ1-1; CDR3aa: CSISGGQGMNTEAFF; CDR3nt: TGCAGCATCTCCGGTGGTCAGGGGATGAACACTGAAGCTTTCTTT
d_gene: TRBD1; abundance: .; v_gene: TRBV6-6; j_gene: TRBJ2-5; CDR3aa: CASSRAGTGGAETQYF; CDR3nt: TGTGCCAGCAGCCGTGCCGGGACAGGGGGCGCAGAGACCCAGTACTTC
d_gene: TRBD1; abundance: .; v_gene: TRBV4-3; j_gene: TRBJ1-6; CDR3aa: CASSPASDRINSPLHF; CDR3nt: TGCGCCAGCAGCCCCGCCTCGGACAGGATTAATTCACCCCTCCACTTT
d_gene: TRBD1; abundance: .; v_gene: TRBV29-1; j_gene: TRBJ1-1; CDR3aa: CSAGTGNTEAFF; CDR3nt: TGCAGCGCCGGGACAGGGAACACTGAAGCTTTCTTT
d_gene: .; abundance: few; v_gene: TRBV25-1; j_gene: TRBJ1-5; CDR3aa: CASSGGGGNQPQHF; CDR3nt: TGTGCCAGCAGCGGGGGGGGAGGGAATCAGCCCCAGCATTTT
d_gene: .; abundance: .; v_gene: TRBV19; j_gene: TRBJ2-3; CDR3aa: CASSKRGPSTDTQYF; CDR3nt: TGTGCCAGTAGTAAACGCGGTCCTAGCACAGATACGCAGTATTTT
d_gene: .; abundance: once; v_gene: TRBV28; j_gene: TRBJ1-4; CDR3aa: CASTTSGIRLFF; CDR3nt: TGTGCCAGCACTACTTCAGGGATACGGCTGTTTTTT
d_gene: .; abundance: .; v_gene: TRBV2; j_gene: TRBJ1-6; CDR3aa: CASSTREALPLHF; CDR3nt: TGTGCCAGCAGCACGCGGGAGGCCTTGCCCCTCCACTTT
d_gene: .; abundance: once; v_gene: TRBV15; j_gene: TRBJ2-3; CDR3aa: CATSKGRDTQYF; CDR3nt: TGTGCCACCAGCAAAGGGAGAGATACGCAGTATTTT
d_gene: .; abundance: .; v_gene: TRBV6-2/TRBV6-3; j_gene: TRBJ2-2; CDR3aa: CASSYGLQTPGELFF; CDR3nt: TGTGCCAGCAGTTACGGCCTGCAAACCCCCGGGGAGCTGTTTTTT
d_gene: .; abundance: once; v_gene: TRBV2; j_gene: TRBJ2-5; CDR3aa: CATGTSFETQYF; CDR3nt: TGTGCCACCGGGACATCGTTTGAGACCCAGTACTTC
d_gene: TRBD1; abundance: .; v_gene: TRBV6-2/TRBV6-3; j_gene: TRBJ2-7; CDR3aa: CASSYSIGTASWIYEQYF; CDR3nt: TGTGCCAGCAGTTACTCGATAGGGACAGCGTCTTGGATATACGAGCAGTACTTC
d_gene: .; abundance: .; v_gene: TRBV23-1; j_gene: TRBJ2-7; CDR3aa: CASGQRGWEEQYF; CDR3nt: TGCGCCAGCGGCCAACGTGGTTGGGAGGAGCAGTACTTC
d_gene: .; abundance: .; v_gene: TRBV6-6; j_gene: TRBJ2-7; CDR3aa: CASSYQGIYEQYF; CDR3nt: TGTGCCAGCAGTTACCAGGGGATATACGAGCAGTACTTC
d_gene: .; abundance: .; v_gene: TRBV11-2; j_gene: TRBJ2-1; CDR3aa: CASSLRSQAGGFGDEQFF; CDR3nt: TGTGCCAGCAGCTTAAGGTCCCAGGCCGGTGGTTTTGGTGATGAGCAGTTCTTC
d_gene: .; abundance: .; v_gene: TRBV19; j_gene: TRBJ1-5; CDR3aa: CASTGTAVQPQHF; CDR3nt: TGTGCCAGTACGGGGACTGCGGTTCAGCCCCAGCATTTT
d_gene: TRBD1; abundance: .; v_gene: TRBV6-1; j_gene: TRBJ2-3; CDR3aa: CASSEADRDTDTQYF; CDR3nt: TGTGCCAGCAGTGAAGCCGACAGGGACACAGATACGCAGTATTTT
d_gene: .; abundance: few; v_gene: TRBV19; j_gene: TRBJ1-5; CDR3aa: CASSIQGPNQPQHF; CDR3nt: TGTGCCAGTAGTATACAGGGGCCCAATCAGCCCCAGCATTTT
d_gene: .; abundance: few; v_gene: TRBV2; j_gene: TRBJ1-2; CDR3aa: CASSEREGNGYTF; CDR3nt: TGTGCCAGCAGTGAGCGGGAAGGGAATGGCTACACCTTC
d_gene: .; abundance: .; v_gene: TRBV4-1; j_gene: TRBJ1-1; CDR3aa: CASSHYSQGSEAFF; CDR3nt: TGCGCCAGCAGCCACTACTCACAGGGAAGTGAGGCTTTCTTT
d_gene: .; abundance: once; v_gene: TRBV7-2; j_gene: TRBJ2-1; CDR3aa: CASSPPRGAGDNEQFF; CDR3nt: TGTGCCAGCAGCCCTCCCCGGGGGGCTGGCGACAATGAGCAGTTCTTC
d_gene: .; abundance: .; v_gene: TRBV5-6; j_gene: TRBJ2-2; CDR3aa: CASSPLAEIPTGELFF; CDR3nt: TGTGCCAGCAGCCCGCTTGCTGAGATCCCCACCGGGGAGCTGTTTTTT
d_gene: TRBD1; abundance: .; v_gene: TRBV7-2; j_gene: TRBJ2-5; CDR3aa: CASTSPPGQGRETQYF; CDR3nt: TGTGCCAGCACCTCCCCTCCGGGACAGGGGCGAGAGACCCAGTACTTC
d_gene: .; abundance: .; v_gene: TRBV30; j_gene: TRBJ2-7; CDR3aa: CAWRGGHNLYEQYF; CDR3nt: TGTGCCTGGAGGGGCGGACATAACCTCTACGAGCAGTACTTC
d_gene: .; abundance: .; v_gene: TRBV6-2/TRBV6-3; j_gene: TRBJ1-4; CDR3aa: CASSGQFPGEKLFF; CDR3nt: TGTGCCAGCAGCGGACAGTTCCCGGGAGAAAAACTGTTTTTT
d_gene: .; abundance: .; v_gene: TRBV2; j_gene: TRBJ1-5; CDR3aa: CASSPGPGDYQPQHF; CDR3nt: TGTGCCAGCAGTCCCGGTCCCGGGGACTATCAGCCCCAGCATTTT
d_gene: TRBD1; abundance: .; v_gene: TRBV30; j_gene: TRBJ2-7; CDR3aa: CAWNKGQYYEQYF; CDR3nt: TGTGCCTGGAATAAGGGACAGTACTACGAGCAGTACTTC
d_gene: .; abundance: .; v_gene: TRBV19; j_gene: TRBJ1-1; CDR3aa: CASSTTVNTEAFF; CDR3nt: TGTGCCAGTAGTACGACAGTGAACACTGAAGCTTTCTTT
d_gene: TRBD2; abundance: .; v_gene: TRBV27; j_gene: TRBJ2-3; CDR3aa: CASSSRGGWTDTQYF; CDR3nt: TGTGCCAGCAGTTCTCGCGGGGGGTGGACAGATACGCAGTATTTT
d_gene: .; abundance: .; v_gene: TRBV2; j_gene: TRBJ1-4; CDR3aa: CASSERGEKLFF; CDR3nt: TGTGCCAGCAGTGAGAGGGGGGAAAAACTGTTTTTT
d_gene: .; abundance: .; v_gene: TRBV27; j_gene: TRBJ2-1; CDR3aa: CASSFNEAWLNNEQFF; CDR3nt: TGTGCCAGCAGTTTCAACGAGGCGTGGCTGAACAATGAGCAGTTCTTC
d_gene: .; abundance: .; v_gene: TRBV6-5; j_gene: TRBJ2-2; CDR3aa: CASSYGQKNTGELFF; CDR3nt: TGTGCCAGCAGTTACGGGCAGAAGAACACCGGGGAGCTGTTTTTT
d_gene: TRBD1; abundance: .; v_gene: TRBV29-1; j_gene: TRBJ2-2; CDR3aa: CSVRQGEFTGELFF; CDR3nt: TGCAGCGTGAGACAGGGGGAATTCACCGGGGAGCTGTTTTTT
d_gene: TRBD1; abundance: .; v_gene: TRBV29-1; j_gene: TRBJ1-2; CDR3aa: CSVEEYQTGKGYTF; CDR3nt: TGCAGCGTTGAAGAATATCAGACAGGGAAGGGCTACACCTTC
d_gene: TRBD1; abundance: .; v_gene: TRBV30; j_gene: TRBJ2-3; CDR3aa: CAWSLIQGDTQYF; CDR3nt: TGTGCCTGGAGTCTAATACAGGGGGATACGCAGTATTTT
d_gene: TRBD1; abundance: once; v_gene: TRBV19; j_gene: TRBJ1-6; CDR3aa: CASSIGRQGWSSPLHF; CDR3nt: TGTGCCAGTAGTATAGGCCGACAGGGCTGGAGTTCACCCCTCCACTTT
d_gene: .; abundance: .; v_gene: TRBV7-2; j_gene: TRBJ1-1; CDR3aa: CASSSVGTTNTEAFF; CDR3nt: TGTGCCAGCAGCTCCGTGGGGACTACTAACACTGAAGCTTTCTTT
d_gene: TRBD2; abundance: many; v_gene: TRBV2; j_gene: TRBJ2-2; CDR3aa: CASRERGLANGELFF; CDR3nt: TGTGCCAGCAGGGAGCGGGGCCTAGCGAACGGGGAGCTGTTTTTT
d_gene: .; abundance: .; v_gene: TRBV18; j_gene: TRBJ1-1; CDR3aa: CASSPPGNTEAFF; CDR3nt: TGTGCCAGCTCACCACCCGGGAACACTGAAGCTTTCTTT
d_gene: TRBD2; abundance: .; v_gene: TRBV6-1; j_gene: TRBJ2-3; CDR3aa: CASSPTSGGVGAQYF; CDR3nt: TGTGCCAGCAGTCCGACTAGCGGGGGGGTTGGGGCGCAGTATTTT
d_gene: TRBD1; abundance: .; v_gene: TRBV25-1; j_gene: TRBJ1-1; CDR3aa: CASSELRTGGTEAFF; CDR3nt: TGTGCCAGCAGTGAACTCCGGACAGGGGGTACTGAAGCTTTCTTT
d_gene: .; abundance: .; v_gene: TRBV13; j_gene: TRBJ2-1; CDR3aa: CASSFTGSYNEQFF; CDR3nt: TGTGCCAGCAGCTTCACAGGCTCCTACAATGAGCAGTTCTTC
d_gene: .; abundance: .; v_gene: TRBV6-6; j_gene: TRBJ2-7; CDR3aa: CASSPGGGAYEQYF; CDR3nt: TGTGCCAGCAGTCCGGGCGGAGGGGCCTACGAGCAGTACTTC
d_gene: TRBD1; abundance: .; v_gene: TRBV4-1; j_gene: TRBJ2-2; CDR3aa: CASSQGMGQTYTGELFF; CDR3nt: TGCGCCAGCAGCCAAGGGATGGGACAGACTTACACCGGGGAGCTGTTTTTT
d_gene: .; abundance: .; v_gene: TRBV7-8; j_gene: TRBJ1-2; CDR3aa: CASSLNRIGYGYTF; CDR3nt: TGTGCCAGCAGCTTAAACAGGATAGGCTATGGCTACACCTTC
d_gene: TRBD2; abundance: .; v_gene: TRBV23-1; j_gene: TRBJ2-3; CDR3aa: CASTREAGDTQYF; CDR3nt: TGCGCCAGCACCCGGGAGGCGGGAGATACGCAGTATTTT
d_gene: TRBD1; abundance: .; v_gene: TRBV19; j_gene: TRBJ1-5; CDR3aa: CASSPRTGDQPQHF; CDR3nt: TGTGCCAGTAGTCCGCGGACAGGGGATCAGCCCCAGCATTTT